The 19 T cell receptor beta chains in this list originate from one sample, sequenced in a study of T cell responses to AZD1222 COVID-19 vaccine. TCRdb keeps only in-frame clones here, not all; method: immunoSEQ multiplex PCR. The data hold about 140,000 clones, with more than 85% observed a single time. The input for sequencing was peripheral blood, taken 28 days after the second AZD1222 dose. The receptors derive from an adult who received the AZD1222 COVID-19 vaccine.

CDR3 nucleotides: TGCGCCAGCAGCCAAGACGGGGGGCAGGGCGAGCAGTACTTC. Protein product: CASSQDGGQGEQYF. The gene calls are TRBV4-3 and TRBJ2-7; D possibly corresponds to TRBD2 (7 bases). V lost 0 bases to trimming and J lost 6 bases, with 12 bases between them. The length of the CDR3 is 14 residues. CDR1 and CDR2 from the germline V gene are LGHNA and YSLEER.

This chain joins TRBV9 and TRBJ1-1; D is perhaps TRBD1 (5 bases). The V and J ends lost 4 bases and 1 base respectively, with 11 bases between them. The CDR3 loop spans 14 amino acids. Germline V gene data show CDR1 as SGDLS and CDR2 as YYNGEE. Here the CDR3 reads CASSPRGRNTEAFF. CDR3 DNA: TGTGCCAGCAGCCCCCGGGGGAGGAACACTGAAGCTTTCTTT.

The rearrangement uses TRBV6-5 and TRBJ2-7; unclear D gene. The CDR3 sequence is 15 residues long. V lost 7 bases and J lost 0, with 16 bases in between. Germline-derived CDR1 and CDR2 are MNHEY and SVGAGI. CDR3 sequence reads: CASMRTSYSSYEQYF. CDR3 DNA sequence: TGTGCCAGCATGAGAACTTCTTACAGCTCCTACGAGCAGTACTTC.

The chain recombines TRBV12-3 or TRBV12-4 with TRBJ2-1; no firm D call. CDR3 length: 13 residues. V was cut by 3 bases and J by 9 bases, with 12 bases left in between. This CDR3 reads CASSFDWSGEQFF. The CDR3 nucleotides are TGTGCCAGCAGTTTCGACTGGTCGGGTGAGCAGTTCTTC.

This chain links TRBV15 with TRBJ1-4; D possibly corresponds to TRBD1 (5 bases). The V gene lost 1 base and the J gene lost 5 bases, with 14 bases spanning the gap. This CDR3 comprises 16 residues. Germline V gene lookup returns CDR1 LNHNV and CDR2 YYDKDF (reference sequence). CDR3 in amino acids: CATSRAAGAPNEKLFF. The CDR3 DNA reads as TGTGCCACCAGCAGAGCCGCTGGGGCGCCAAATGAAAAACTGTTTTTT.

The CDR3 loop reads CASSFVESSPLHF. As DNA, the CDR3 is TGTGCCAGCAGCTTCGTGGAGAGCTCACCCCTCCACTTT. This chain uses TRBV5-8 with TRBJ1-6; D ambiguous. The CDR3 runs 13 residues. Germline V gene lookup returns CDR1 SGHTS and CDR2 YDEGEE. V gave up 2 bases and J gave up 10 bases, with 10 bases separating them. Combining the CDR3 with reference TRBV5-8 and TRBJ1-6 gives the whole variable domain EAGVTQSPTHLIKTRGQQATLRCSPISGHTSVYWYQQALGLGLQFLLWYDEGEERNRGNFPPRFSGRQFPNYSSELNVNALELEDSALYLCASSFVESSPLHFGNGTRLTVT.

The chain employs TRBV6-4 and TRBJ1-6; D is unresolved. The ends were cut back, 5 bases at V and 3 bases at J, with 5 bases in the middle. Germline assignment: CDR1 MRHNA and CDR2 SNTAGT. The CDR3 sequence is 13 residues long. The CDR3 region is CASSQIYNSPLHF. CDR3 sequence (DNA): TGTGCCAGCAGTCAGATCTATAATTCACCCCTCCACTTT.

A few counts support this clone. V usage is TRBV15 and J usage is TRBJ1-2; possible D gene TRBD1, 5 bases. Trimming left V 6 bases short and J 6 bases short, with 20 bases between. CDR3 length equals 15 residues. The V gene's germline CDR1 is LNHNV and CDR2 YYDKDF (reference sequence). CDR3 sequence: CATRRFPDSRDGYTF. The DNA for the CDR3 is TGTGCCACCAGACGGTTCCCCGACAGCAGAGATGGCTACACCTTC.

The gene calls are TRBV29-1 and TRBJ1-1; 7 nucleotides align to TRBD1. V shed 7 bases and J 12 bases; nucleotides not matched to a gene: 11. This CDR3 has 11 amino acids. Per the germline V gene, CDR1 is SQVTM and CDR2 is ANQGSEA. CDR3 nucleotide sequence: TGCAGCGGATTAAGGGGGCGCCGGTCTTTCTTT. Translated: CSGLRGRRSFF.

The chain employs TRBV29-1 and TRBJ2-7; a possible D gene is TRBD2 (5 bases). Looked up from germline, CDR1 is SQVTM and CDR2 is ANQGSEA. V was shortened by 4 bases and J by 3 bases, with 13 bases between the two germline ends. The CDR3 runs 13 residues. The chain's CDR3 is CSVALLGNYEQYF. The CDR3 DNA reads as TGCAGCGTTGCTCTCCTCGGGAACTACGAGCAGTACTTC.

The CDR3 DNA follows: TGTGCCAGCAGTCGGACTAGCGGCTACGAGCAGTACTTC. It yields the protein CASSRTSGYEQYF. The chain links TRBV12-3 or TRBV12-4 to TRBJ2-7; TRBD2 matches 10 bases. Unmatched junction bases numbered 1, after V lost 5 bases and J lost 3 bases. The CDR3 has 13 residues.

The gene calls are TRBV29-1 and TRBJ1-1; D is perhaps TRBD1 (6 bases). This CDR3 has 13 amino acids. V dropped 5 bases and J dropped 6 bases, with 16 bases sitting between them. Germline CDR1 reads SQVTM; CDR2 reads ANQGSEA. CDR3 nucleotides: TGCAGCGTTACTTCGACAGGCCATCCTGAAGCTTTCTTT. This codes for CSVTSTGHPEAFF.

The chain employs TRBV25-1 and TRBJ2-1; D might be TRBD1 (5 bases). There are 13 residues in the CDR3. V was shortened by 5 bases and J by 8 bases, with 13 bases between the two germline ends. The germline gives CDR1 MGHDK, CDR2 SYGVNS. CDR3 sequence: CASSPRGGDEQFF. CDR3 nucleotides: TGTGCCAGCAGTCCAAGGGGTGGAGATGAGCAGTTCTTC.

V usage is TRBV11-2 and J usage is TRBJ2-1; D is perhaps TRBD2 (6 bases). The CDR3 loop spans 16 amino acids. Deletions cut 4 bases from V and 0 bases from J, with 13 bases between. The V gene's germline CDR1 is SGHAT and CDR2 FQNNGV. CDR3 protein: CASSSFSGYSYNEQFF. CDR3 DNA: TGTGCCAGCAGCTCTTTTAGCGGTTACTCCTACAATGAGCAGTTCTTC.

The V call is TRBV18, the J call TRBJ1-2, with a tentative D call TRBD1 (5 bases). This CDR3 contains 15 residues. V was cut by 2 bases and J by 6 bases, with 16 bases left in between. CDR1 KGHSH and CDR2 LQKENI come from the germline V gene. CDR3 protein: CASSPNLGGEHGYTF. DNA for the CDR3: TGTGCCAGCTCACCAAACCTTGGGGGAGAGCATGGCTACACCTTC.

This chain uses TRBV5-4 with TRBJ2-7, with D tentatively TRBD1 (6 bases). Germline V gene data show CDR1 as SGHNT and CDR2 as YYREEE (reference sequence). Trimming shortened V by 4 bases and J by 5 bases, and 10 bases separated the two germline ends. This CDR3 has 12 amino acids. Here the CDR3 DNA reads TGTGCCAGCAGCCGGGACACCAACGAGCAGTACTTC. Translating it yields CASSRDTNEQYF. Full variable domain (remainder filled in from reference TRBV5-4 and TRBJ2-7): ETGVTQSPTHLIKTRGQQVTLRCSSQSGHNTVSWYQQALGQGPQFIFQYYREEENGRGNFPPRFSGLQFPNYSSELNVNALELDDSALYLCASSRDTNEQYFGPGTRLTVT.

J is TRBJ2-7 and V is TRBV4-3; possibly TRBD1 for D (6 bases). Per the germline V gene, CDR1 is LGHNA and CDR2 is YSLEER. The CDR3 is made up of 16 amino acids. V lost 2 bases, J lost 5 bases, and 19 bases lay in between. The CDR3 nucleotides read TGCGCCAGCAGCCAAAGCCGGGTGGGGGCCTGGGACGAGCAGTACTTC. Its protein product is CASSQSRVGAWDEQYF.

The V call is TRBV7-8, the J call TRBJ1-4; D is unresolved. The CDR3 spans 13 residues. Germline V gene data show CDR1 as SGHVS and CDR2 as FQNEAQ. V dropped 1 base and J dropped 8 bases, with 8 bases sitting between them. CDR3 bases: TGTGCCAGCAGCTTAGGGCGTTGGGAAAAACTGTTTTTT. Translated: CASSLGRWEKLFF.

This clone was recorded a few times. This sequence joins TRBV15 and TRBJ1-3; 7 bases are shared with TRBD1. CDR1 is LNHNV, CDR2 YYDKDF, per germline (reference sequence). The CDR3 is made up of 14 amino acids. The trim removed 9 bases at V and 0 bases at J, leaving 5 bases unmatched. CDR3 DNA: TGTGCCACGGGACAGCGATTCTCTGGAAACACCATATATTTT. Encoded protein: CATGQRFSGNTIYF.